This T cell receptor beta chain was captured by sequencing in a study of T cells in localized non-small cell lung cancer. Profiled with immunoSEQ multiplex PCR; TCRdb holds only in-frame clones, not every one. The sample has 65,000 to 90,000 clones, around 80% seen once. V was shortened by 1 base and J by 4 bases, with 9 bases between the two germline ends. CDR3 length equals 14 residues. Germline V lookup: CDR1 SNHLY, CDR2 FYNNEI. This rearrangement joins TRBV2 to TRBJ2-3; D gene unclear. The sequencing used PBMCs, collected before any cancer treatment. The sequence came from a man aged 35 to 69 with stage II squamous cell lung carcinoma. DNA of the CDR3: TGTGCCAGCAGTGAAGGCTACCCCGCAGATACGCAGTATTTT. Translating gives CASSEGYPADTQYF.